These T cell receptor beta chains were read from a single sample in a study of CD8 T cells in ankylosing spondylitis. One entry per CDR3 protein, called by TCRdb with MiXCR from the 5' RACE reads. Of more than 300,000 distinct CDR3 sequences in the sample, around a tenth were seen once. Input material: blood, either unsorted or a sorted T cell fraction (not recorded which). The receptors originated from a female donor with ankylosing spondylitis or in good health (not recorded which). The CDR3 runs from the conserved cysteine through the conserved F or W. D genes are given only for firm matches. Only part of the rows carry a size: once, few, many, or a class if the clone is expanded.

j_call,d_call,v_call,clone_size,cdr3_nt,cdr3_aa
TRBJ2-2,NA,TRBV5-1,many,TGCGCCAGCAGCGACCCGGGACAGAACACCGGGGAGCTGTTTTTT,CASSDPGQNTGELFF
TRBJ2-6,NA,TRBV12-3/TRBV12-4,many,TGTGCCAGCAGGGGACCTGGGGCCAACGTCCTGACTTTC,CASRGPGANVLTF
TRBJ2-5,TRBD1,TRBV4-1,NA,TGCGCCAGCAGCCACGGACAGGGGGAGGAGACCCAGTACTTC,CASSHGQGEETQYF
TRBJ2-1,NA,TRBV5-1,many,TGCGCCAGCAGCTTGGAATCCGGGACAGAGCAGTTCTTC,CASSLESGTEQFF
TRBJ2-5,TRBD1,TRBV12-3/TRBV12-4,many,TGTGCCAGCACCTTGACAGGGGGCGATGAGACCCAGTACTTC,CASTLTGGDETQYF
TRBJ2-6,NA,TRBV6-4,NA,TGTGCCAGCAGTGTGGGGACTGGGGCCAACGTCCTGACTTTC,CASSVGTGANVLTF
TRBJ2-4,NA,TRBV10-2,few,TGCGCCAGCACCCCGGAAGGGGCCAAAAACATTCAGTACTTC,CASTPEGAKNIQYF
TRBJ1-4,NA,TRBV27,many,TGTGCCAGCAGAGACCTTGACGGGACAAAAGAAAAACTGTTTTTT,CASRDLDGTKEKLFF
TRBJ2-5,NA,TRBV5-5,many,TGTGCCAGCAGCTTTCAGAGGGGATTCCAAGAGACCCAGTACTTC,CASSFQRGFQETQYF
TRBJ1-3,NA,TRBV20-1,many,TGCAGTGCTAGAGGGGACGGGAGCTCTGGAAACACCATATATTTT,CSARGDGSSGNTIYF
TRBJ2-3,NA,TRBV2,NA,TGTGCCAGCAGTGATCTCGGGGGTAGCACAGATACGCAGTATTTT,CASSDLGGSTDTQYF
TRBJ2-1,TRBD1,TRBV5-1,many,TGCGCCAGCAGCTTGGGGGACAGCCATCCTCGAAATGAGCAGTTCTTC,CASSLGDSHPRNEQFF
TRBJ2-7,TRBD2,TRBV10-3,many,TGTGCCATCAGTGTGAATCTAGCGGAGAAAACCCGCTACGAGCAGTACTTC,CAISVNLAEKTRYEQYF
TRBJ2-3,NA,TRBV29-1,many,TGCAGCGTGCGGGCCGGACAGCGGCAGTATTTT,CSVRAGQRQYF
TRBJ2-3,TRBD2,TRBV28,NA,TGTGCCAGCAGGACTAGCGGGCACAGCACAGATACGCAGTATTTT,CASRTSGHSTDTQYF
TRBJ2-1,NA,TRBV9,many,TGTGCCAGCAGCGTACCTACACCCGACCGGAACAATGAGCAGTTCTTC,CASSVPTPDRNNEQFF
TRBJ2-7,NA,TRBV20-1,few,TGCAGTGCCACCGGACAGCCCTACGAGCAGTACTTC,CSATGQPYEQYF
TRBJ2-1,TRBD2,TRBV27,many,TGTGCCAGCAGTCCACGACAGTCGGGGGGGCTCGGCAATGAGCAGTTCTTC,CASSPRQSGGLGNEQFF
TRBJ2-3,TRBD2,TRBV7-2,many,TGTGCCAGCAGCTCCTGGACTAGGTCTGGCACAGATACGCAGTATTTT,CASSSWTRSGTDTQYF
TRBJ2-5,TRBD2,TRBV20-1,many,TGCAGTGCTAGTGGGGAGGGGGAGACCCAGTACTTC,CSASGEGETQYF
TRBJ2-1,TRBD2,TRBV12-3/TRBV12-4,NA,TGTGCCAGCAGTTTAGTGCGGGGGAGCTCCTACAATGAGCAGTTCTTC,CASSLVRGSSYNEQFF
TRBJ1-5,TRBD1,TRBV7-9,few,TGTGCCAGCAGCTTACAGACAGGGGAAAATAGCAATCAGCCCCAGCATTTT,CASSLQTGENSNQPQHF
TRBJ1-1,TRBD1,TRBV11-2,NA,TGTGCCAGCAGCTTATGGAGACAGGGGAATTCCATGAACACTGAAGCTTTCTTT,CASSLWRQGNSMNTEAFF
TRBJ1-1,TRBD1,TRBV7-2,many,TGTGCCAGCAGCCCGAGGACAGGACTGAACACTGAAGCTTTCTTT,CASSPRTGLNTEAFF
TRBJ1-6,TRBD1,TRBV7-6,few,TGTGCCAGCAGCAACACTGGACAGGGGTATAATTCACCCCTCCACTTT,CASSNTGQGYNSPLHF
TRBJ2-5,TRBD1,TRBV5-1,many,TGCGCCAGCAGCGGGGGACAGGGCAACTACCAAGAGACCCAGTACTTC,CASSGGQGNYQETQYF
TRBJ2-7,NA,TRBV12-3/TRBV12-4,NA,TGTGCCAGCAGTTACGGGTTGGGCGGAGGCGAGCAGTACTTC,CASSYGLGGGEQYF
TRBJ2-6,NA,TRBV9,NA,TGTGCCAGCAGCGTAGCTCTCGGCTCTGGGGCCAACGTCCTGACTTTC,CASSVALGSGANVLTF
TRBJ1-4,TRBD1,TRBV5-5,many,TGTGCCAGCAGCTTCGGAACAGGGGCGATTAATGAAAAACTGTTTTTT,CASSFGTGAINEKLFF
TRBJ1-3,NA,TRBV18,NA,TGTGCCAGCTCACCGGAGACAGGACCTGGAAACACCATATATTTT,CASSPETGPGNTIYF
TRBJ2-2,NA,TRBV7-2,many,TGTGCCAGCACCTTGGGGGGTTTTGGTTCCGGGGAGCTGTTTTTT,CASTLGGFGSGELFF
TRBJ2-2,TRBD1,TRBV10-3,many,TGTGCCTACAGGGGTTCCGGGGAGCTGTTTTTT,CAYRGSGELFF
TRBJ1-5,NA,TRBV20-1,once,TGCTGGGCCCAGGCTCGGGGTGTAACGGGACGCAATCAGCCCCAGCATTTT,CWAQARGVTGRNQPQHF
TRBJ2-1,NA,TRBV6-2/TRBV6-3,few,TGTGCCAGCAGTTATCCAGGGCTTAGCTCCTACAATGAGCAGTTCTTC,CASSYPGLSSYNEQFF
TRBJ2-6,NA,TRBV3-1,NA,TGTGCCAGCAGCCTCCACAGCTCTGGGGCCAACGTCCTGACTTTC,CASSLHSSGANVLTF
TRBJ2-3,NA,TRBV5-5,NA,TGTGCCAGCAGCTTGTTGGCGTTCGGGGGGCAAACAGATACGCAGTATTTT,CASSLLAFGGQTDTQYF
TRBJ2-3,NA,TRBV20-1,many,TGCAGTGCTAGAGGTCGCCGGGGGAATAGTAGAGATACGCAGTATTTT,CSARGRRGNSRDTQYF
TRBJ2-7,NA,TRBV10-2,many,TGCGCCACCAGCTCCAGGGGCATACCATCCTACGAGCAGTACTTC,CATSSRGIPSYEQYF
TRBJ1-1,NA,TRBV12-3/TRBV12-4,many,TGTGCCAGCACCGCGAGGCCTAATGAAGCTTTCTTT,CASTARPNEAFF
TRBJ2-1,NA,TRBV6-2/TRBV6-3,many,TGTGCCAGCAGGGAGGGGGGACGAAACTACAATGAGCAGTTCTTC,CASREGGRNYNEQFF
TRBJ2-7,NA,TRBV30,NA,TGTGCCTGGGGGGGGACCTACGAGCAGTACTTC,CAWGGTYEQYF
TRBJ2-3,TRBD1,TRBV7-9,few,TGTGCCAGCAGCTCGGGACAGGCAGATACGCAGTATTTT,CASSSGQADTQYF
TRBJ2-5,TRBD2,TRBV27,NA,TGTGCCAGCTCGACTAGCGGGAACCAAGAGACCCAGTACTTC,CASSTSGNQETQYF
TRBJ2-7,NA,TRBV7-8,NA,TGTGCCAGCAGCTTAGACGGAGGGCTTGGTGAGCAGTACTTC,CASSLDGGLGEQYF
TRBJ2-2,TRBD2,TRBV3-1,few,TGTGCCAGCAGCCAATCGGGACTAGCGAACACCGGGGAGCTGTTTTTT,CASSQSGLANTGELFF
TRBJ1-5,NA,TRBV7-2,NA,TGTGCCAGCAGCTTAAACGGGTTTAGCAATCAGCCCCAGCATTTT,CASSLNGFSNQPQHF
TRBJ2-5,NA,TRBV6-1,many,TGTGCCAGCAGTGTATATAAGTTGGGTGCGGAGACCCAGTACTTC,CASSVYKLGAETQYF
TRBJ2-1,TRBD2,TRBV6-1,many,TGTGCCAGCAGTGAAGTAGCGGGAAGTTACAATGAGCAGTTCTTC,CASSEVAGSYNEQFF
TRBJ2-1,NA,TRBV5-1,many,TGCGCCAGCAGCTTGGCGGGACCGGCCTACAATGAGCAGTTCTTC,CASSLAGPAYNEQFF
TRBJ1-1,NA,TRBV15,few,TGTGCCACCAGCAGAGGTTGGGAGCTTTTCGAAGCTTTCTTT,CATSRGWELFEAFF
TRBJ1-6,NA,TRBV3-1,many,TGTGCCAGCAGCCAGGGACGGACTTCACCCCTCCACTTT,CASSQGRTSPLHF
TRBJ2-3,NA,TRBV5-6,many,TGTGCCAGCAGCTTGGCGGCAGCTACGCAGTATTTT,CASSLAAATQYF
TRBJ2-2,TRBD2,TRBV5-1,NA,TGCGCCAGCAGCTGGGGGACTAGCGGGGGAGCCGGGGAGCTGTTTTTT,CASSWGTSGGAGELFF
TRBJ1-1,NA,TRBV2,few,TGTGCCAGCAACGAATGGACTGAAGCTTTCTTT,CASNEWTEAFF
TRBJ2-5,TRBD1,TRBV5-1,NA,TGCGCCAGCAGCATGACAGGGGAAGAGACCCAGTACTTC,CASSMTGEETQYF
TRBJ2-1,TRBD2,TRBV15,many,TGTGCCACCAGCCTCTTGGGGGGGAGCTCCTACAATGAGCAGTTCTTC,CATSLLGGSSYNEQFF
TRBJ2-7,TRBD2,TRBV6-5,many,TGTGCCAGCGTTACTAGCGGGAGATACGAGCAGTACTTC,CASVTSGRYEQYF